The 20 T cell receptor beta chains presented below share a single source sample, sequenced in a study of post-analysis software for immune sequencing data (dated by TCRdb to 2013 to 2016). Overall study outcomes, separate from this receptor: A few TRBV segments, including TRBV5-6, TRBV5-1 and TRBV20-1, were significantly more frequent in patients than controls.

The library was made by PCR. The sample was run on an Illumina HiSeq 2500. To reduce PCR and sequencing biases, unique molecular identifiers were incorporated into the TCR beta cDNA libraries. TCRdb passed the public sequencing reads through fastp at Q25 and MiXCR, retaining productive beta sequences. Every distinct CDR3 protein forms one entry, paired with its most common genes and DNA. Within this sample are hundreds of thousands of distinct CDR3 sequences, with approximately 30% of them counted one time only. Together, the top ten hold approximately 0.55% of the sample. No antigen is known for these receptors. The sample comprised blood. Source of these receptors: a girl under 18 with multiple sclerosis.

This clonotype was seen a few times. This chain uses TRBV7-2 with TRBJ2-1, with D possibly TRBD1 on 6 matching bases. V dropped 1 base and J dropped 2 bases, with 15 bases sitting between them. From germline, CDR1 is SGHTA and CDR2 FQGNSA. This CDR3 region has 17 residues. CDR3 amino acids: CASSLEFGRGTYNEQFF. The DNA of the CDR3 is TGTGCCAGCAGCTTAGAGTTTGGCAGGGGTACCTACAATGAGCAGTTCTTC.

This clonotype has just a few counts. The V and J genes are TRBV14 and TRBJ1-2; D perhaps matches TRBD1 (6 bases). The germline V and J ends were trimmed by 5 bases and 9 bases, with 22 bases remaining between them. CDR3 length: 15 amino acids. Germline V gene data show CDR1 as SGHDN and CDR2 as FVKESK. CDR3 coding DNA: TGTGCCAGCAGCGTCGGGACACAGCCGTTTTCCCGCTACACCTTC. Encoded protein: CASSVGTQPFSRYTF.

This clonotype came up a few times. The J gene is TRBJ1-2, the V gene TRBV6-6; D is ambiguous. Between the trimmed V and J ends, which lost 7 bases and 0 bases, there was a span of 21 bases. The CDR3 sequence is 17 residues long. Germline values: CDR1 MNHNY, CDR2 SVGAGI (reference sequence). The CDR3 nucleotides are TGTGCCAGCACCCCCCGGAGGATAGCCAAAGCTAACTATGGCTACACCTTC. Translating it yields CASTPRRIAKANYGYTF.

V is TRBV7-6 and J is TRBJ1-6; D unclear. The CDR3 is 16 residues long. The germline V gene encodes CDR1 SGHVS and CDR2 FNYEAQ. The V gene lost 2 bases and the J gene lost 0 bases, with 8 bases spanning the gap. DNA of the CDR3: TGTGCCAGCAGCTTAAGCAGTAACTCCTATAATTCACCCCTCCACTTT. It translates to CASSLSSNSYNSPLHF.

The gene calls are TRBV21-1 and TRBJ2-1; the DNA was not compared with TRBD2, the D call given in the table. TRBV21-1 is a pseudogene locus. This CDR3 contains 15 residues. The CDR3 sequence is CASRGTSGGAGEQFF. CDR3 bases: TGTGCCAGCAGGGGGACTAGCGGGGGGGCCGGTGAGCAGTTCTTC.

The J gene is TRBJ1-2, the V gene TRBV29-1, with 8 bases aligning to TRBD1. Trimming at V came to 8 bases and at J to 8 bases, leaving 7 bases not matched to a gene. Germline V gives CDR1 SQVTM, CDR2 ANQGSEA. The CDR3 consists of 11 residues. The CDR3: CSLRQGNGYTF. The DNA for the CDR3 is TGCAGCTTAAGACAGGGGAACGGCTACACCTTC. Using reference TRBV29-1 and TRBJ1-2 for the parts outside the CDR3, the full variable domain is SAVISQKPSRDICQRGTSLTIQCQVDSQVTMMFWYRQQPGQSLTLIATANQGSEATYESGFVIDKFPISRPNLTFSTLTVSNMSPEDSSIYLCSLRQGNGYTFGSGTRLTVV.

Only a few counts were recorded for this clonotype. The J gene is TRBJ1-6, the V gene TRBV28; D not certain. The V gene lost 4 bases and the J gene lost 2 bases, with 12 bases spanning the gap. Germline V gives CDR1 MDHEN, CDR2 SYDVKM. The CDR3 is 16 residues long. CDR3 protein: CASSSVIGTYNSPLHF. The CDR3 nucleotides read TGTGCCAGCAGTTCTGTGATCGGCACCTATAATTCACCCCTCCACTTT.

The rearrangement links TRBV20-1 to TRBJ2-5; perhaps TRBD2 as D (6 bases). The better agreement between TRBJ2-7 and the DNA end casts doubt on the J call. This CDR3 contains 17 residues. CDR1 and CDR2 (germline): DFQATT, SNEGSKA (reference sequence). The CDR3 reads CSPPGPARGTALYEQYF. DNA of the CDR3: TGCAGTCCTCCGGGGCCAGCTCGCGGGACGGCCCTCTACGAGCAGTACTTC.

This clonotype has ten or more counts. J is TRBJ2-1 and V is TRBV4-1, with TRBD2 identical over 8 bases. Per the germline V gene, CDR1 is MGHRA and CDR2 is YSYEKL. The CDR3 spans 16 residues. V was pared by 2 bases and J by 5 bases, with 8 bases of the junction left unmatched. The CDR3 loop is CASSQTIAGYDNEQFF. CDR3 coding DNA: TGCGCCAGCAGCCAAACGATAGCGGGGTATGACAATGAGCAGTTCTTC.

This sequence joins TRBV7-2 and TRBJ2-1, with TRBD2 matching over 8 bases. This CDR3 spans 15 amino acids. CDR1 and CDR2 (germline): SGHTA, FQGNSA. V gave up 0 bases and J gave up 6 bases; unmatched junction bases: 4. In DNA form, the CDR3 reads TGTGCCAGCAGCTTAGCTGGGACTAGATTCAATGAGCAGTTCTTC. This encodes CASSLAGTRFNEQFF.

This clonotype was seen at least ten times. The chain is built from TRBV20-1 and TRBJ2-1, with D perhaps TRBD1 (6 bases). This CDR3 is 12 amino acids long. CDR1 is DFQATT, CDR2 SNEGSKA, per germline (reference sequence). V gave up 5 bases and J gave up 8 bases, with 13 bases separating them. Here the CDR3 reads CSALSGVYEQFF. CDR3 in DNA: TGCAGTGCTTTATCAGGGGTCTATGAGCAGTTCTTC.

In this sample, this clonotype turned up a few times. V gene TRBV7-8 combines with J gene TRBJ2-6; TRBD1 is a possible D gene (5 bases). The V and J ends lost 2 bases and 5 bases respectively, with 13 bases between them. The CDR3 spans 16 residues. Germline V gives CDR1 SGHVS, CDR2 FQNEAQ. The CDR3 bases are TGTGCCAGCAGCTTAATTGCCAGGGTTCGGGCCAACGTCCTGACTTTC. Its translation: CASSLIARVRANVLTF.

This chain connects TRBV7-9 to TRBJ1-4; no firm D call. The CDR3 runs 17 residues. Trimming shortened V by 5 bases and J by 5 bases, and 21 bases separated the two germline ends. Germline CDR1 reads SEHNR; CDR2 reads FQNEAQ (reference sequence). CDR3 loop: CASSPRQDSSTNEKLFF. The CDR3 DNA sequence: TGTGCCAGCAGCCCGAGGCAAGACTCGTCTACGAATGAAAAACTGTTTTTT. The full variable domain, rest sourced from reference TRBV7-9 and TRBJ1-4, is DTGVSQNPRHKITKRGQNVTFRCDPISEHNRLYWYRQTLGQGPEFLTYFQNEAQLEKSRLLSDRFSAERPKGSFSTLEIQRTEQGDSAMYLCASSPRQDSSTNEKLFFGSGTQLSVL.

The genes are TRBV5-5 and TRBJ2-7, with D perhaps TRBD2 (6 bases). CDR3 length: 15 residues. Trimming shortened V by 0 bases and J by 1 base, and 11 bases separated the two germline ends. Germline CDR1 SGHKS, CDR2 YYEKEE (reference sequence). DNA of the CDR3: TGTGCCAGCAGCTTGGGGGCAGGGACTTCCTACGAGCAGTACTTC. Its protein is CASSLGAGTSYEQYF.

V is TRBV5-5 and J is TRBJ2-7; 7 nucleotides align to TRBD1. CDR1 SGHKS and CDR2 YYEKEE come from the germline V gene (reference sequence). The CDR3 length is 17 residues. Trimming removed 6 bases from V and 5 bases from J; junction bases left unmatched: 20. The chain's CDR3 is CASISMTATGINNEQYF. As DNA, the CDR3 is TGTGCCAGCATCTCCATGACCGCGACAGGGATTAATAACGAGCAGTACTTC. Full variable domain (missing parts from reference TRBV5-5 and TRBJ2-7): DAGVTQSPTHLIKTRGQQVTLRCSPISGHKSVSWYQQVLGQGPQFIFQYYEKEERGRGNFPDRFSARQFPNYSSELNVNALLLGDSALYLCASISMTATGINNEQYFGPGTRLTVT.

The rearrangement uses TRBV7-9 and TRBJ2-7; the D is unclear. V was trimmed by 0 bases and J by 8 bases, leaving 8 bases between them. This CDR3 comprises 12 residues. CDR1 and CDR2 from the germline V gene are SEHNR and FQNEAQ (reference sequence). The CDR3 here is CASSLAVPKQYF. As DNA, the CDR3 is TGTGCCAGCAGCTTAGCGGTCCCCAAGCAGTACTTC.

This clonotype was observed a few times. The chain combines TRBV6-2 or TRBV6-3 with TRBJ2-4; 10 positions agree with TRBD2. J gave up 0 bases and V 7 bases, and 12 bases lay outside the gene matches. The CDR3 extends over 18 amino acids. Per germline, CDR1 MNHEY and CDR2 SVGEGT. CDR3 bases: TGTGCCAGCAAAAAACGACTAGCGGGCAGACTAGCCAAAAACATTCAGTACTTC. Translation gives CASKKRLAGRLAKNIQYF.

This clonotype showed up just a few times. This sequence joins TRBV29-1 and TRBJ1-4; TRBD1 matches 8 bases. The CDR3 loop spans 14 amino acids. V gave up 6 bases and J gave up 4 bases; unmatched junction bases: 7. CDR1 is SQVTM, CDR2 ANQGSEA, per germline. This CDR3 is CSVGTGGGNEKLFF. Here the CDR3 DNA reads TGCAGCGTCGGGACAGGCGGCGGTAATGAAAAACTGTTTTTT.

The genes are TRBV6-5 and TRBJ1-5; unclear D gene. The CDR3 has 15 residues. CDR1 and CDR2 from the germline V gene are MNHEY and SVGAGI. V lost 5 bases to trimming and J lost 3 bases, with 14 bases between them. For the CDR3, the DNA is TGTGCCAGCAGTCCGCTGGAAGGGATCAATCAGCCCCAGCATTTT. As protein: CASSPLEGINQPQHF.

This clonotype was observed a few times. The CDR3 nucleotides read TGTGCCAGCAGACAGGGATATGGGGAAAAACTGTTTTTT. This encodes CASRQGYGEKLFF. The chain joins TRBV7-9 to TRBJ1-4; possibly TRBD1 for D (6 bases). The CDR3 has 13 residues. Trimming shortened V by 6 bases and J by 8 bases, and 13 bases separated the two germline ends. CDR1 and CDR2 from the germline V gene are SEHNR and FQNEAQ (reference sequence).